These T cell receptor beta chains were read from a single sample in a study of control samples from healthy donors and cancer patients. Libraries were prepared by immunoSEQ multiplex PCR; TCRdb keeps only in-frame clonotypes and omits some of them. The table lists roughly 170,000 clones, about 93% of them singletons. The sequencing input was blood. These receptors were obtained from a man aged 18-30 years in good health. Each CDR3 is given with its conserved first and last residue. D genes are given only for firm matches. Clone size is shown for a subset of rows, as once, few, many or a class of expanded clone.

TRBV9	TRBD1	.	TRBJ1-5	CASTPGTGLNQPQHF	TGTGCCAGCACCCCAGGGACAGGCCTAAATCAGCCCCAGCATTTT
TRBV25-1	.	.	TRBJ2-3	CASRAGPDTQYF	TGTGCCAGCAGAGCAGGCCCCGATACGCAGTATTTT
TRBV29-1	.	.	TRBJ1-2	CSVERAGANYGYTF	TGCAGCGTTGAGAGGGCAGGAGCTAACTATGGCTACACCTTC
TRBV11-2	.	.	TRBJ2-3	CASSLDGGYTDTQYF	TGTGCCAGCAGCTTAGATGGTGGGTACACAGATACGCAGTATTTT
TRBV2	.	.	TRBJ1-5	CASSDPGWSQPQHF	TGTGCCAGCAGTGATCCGGGTTGGAGTCAGCCCCAGCATTTT
TRBV4-1	TRBD1	.	TRBJ2-1	CASSQGQGAPNEQFF	TGCGCCAGCAGCCAAGGACAGGGGGCGCCCAATGAGCAGTTCTTC
TRBV5-4	.	.	TRBJ1-4	CASSLNQPGAREKLFF	TGTGCCAGCAGCTTGAATCAGCCGGGGGCACGTGAAAAACTGTTTTTT
TRBV3-1/TRBV3-2	.	.	TRBJ1-1	CASSQGGWNTEAFF	TGTGCCAGCAGCCAAGGAGGTTGGAACACTGAAGCTTTCTTT
TRBV25-1	.	.	TRBJ2-5	CASSDPGRYQETQYF	TGTGCCAGCAGTGACCCGGGACGGTACCAAGAGACCCAGTACTTC
TRBV12-3/TRBV12-4	.	once	TRBJ1-2	CASSSWGGEGYTF	TGTGCCAGCAGCTCGTGGGGAGGCGAAGGCTACACCTTC
TRBV7-9	TRBD2	.	TRBJ2-4	CASSQGGGENIQYF	TGTGCCAGCAGTCAGGGCGGGGGGGAGAACATTCAGTACTTC
TRBV5-1	.	once	TRBJ2-2	CASSLDHDGELFF	TGCGCCAGCAGCTTGGATCATGACGGGGAGCTGTTTTTT
TRBV7-9	.	once	TRBJ1-3	CASDRFGGLSGNTIYF	TGTGCCAGCGATCGTTTTGGGGGGCTCTCTGGAAACACCATATATTTT
TRBV11-2	.	.	TRBJ2-7	CASSLDRAGEISGEQYF	TGTGCCAGCAGCTTAGATCGGGCAGGGGAGATCTCCGGCGAGCAGTACTTC
TRBV28	.	.	TRBJ1-5	CASSSFTGNQPQHF	TGTGCCAGCAGTTCGTTCACAGGGAACCAGCCCCAGCATTTT
TRBV4-1	.	.	TRBJ1-1	CASSHEGAEAFF	TGCGCCAGCAGCCACGAAGGCGCTGAAGCTTTCTTT
TRBV6-5	.	.	TRBJ2-2	CASSPTWNTGELFF	TGTGCCAGCAGCCCAACTTGGAACACCGGGGAGCTGTTTTTT
TRBV2	.	.	TRBJ2-3	CASSDSGTDTQYF	TGTGCCAGCAGTGATTCGGGGACAGATACGCAGTATTTT
TRBV28	.	.	TRBJ1-2	CASSLRTDGYTF	TGTGCCAGCAGTCTACGGACGGATGGCTACACCTTC
TRBV20-1	.	.	TRBJ1-1	CSASVTTEAFF	TGCAGTGCTAGCGTAACCACTGAAGCTTTCTTT
TRBV10-2	.	.	TRBJ1-6	CANPGFPYNSPLHF	TGCGCCAACCCAGGGTTCCCCTATAATTCACCCCTCCACTTT
TRBV13	.	.	TRBJ1-1	CASSLYPTVRAEAFF	TGTGCCAGCAGCTTATACCCGACAGTCAGGGCTGAAGCTTTCTTT
TRBV6-5	.	.	TRBJ1-5	CASSIAQGGYQPQHF	TGTGCCAGCAGCATCGCGCAGGGCGGTTATCAGCCCCAGCATTTT
TRBV4-1	.	.	TRBJ2-7	CASSQSWVYEQYF	TGCGCCAGCAGCCAGTCGTGGGTCTACGAGCAGTACTTC
TRBV6-6	TRBD1	few	TRBJ1-1	CASSWTGGENTEAFF	TGTGCCAGCAGTTGGACAGGGGGGGAGAACACTGAAGCTTTCTTT
TRBV19	.	.	TRBJ1-1	CASSIMKGGGAFF	TGTGCCAGTAGTATTATGAAGGGTGGAGGAGCTTTCTTT
TRBV4-1	.	once	TRBJ2-5	CASSQVVHETQYF	TGCGCCAGCAGCCAAGTAGTACACGAGACCCAGTACTTC
TRBV7-2	.	.	TRBJ1-2	CASSSLGTYGYTF	TGTGCCAGCAGCTCACTGGGTACCTATGGCTACACCTTC
TRBV27	TRBD1	.	TRBJ1-4	CASYSTGGEKLFF	TGTGCCAGCTATAGTACAGGGGGAGAAAAACTGTTTTTT